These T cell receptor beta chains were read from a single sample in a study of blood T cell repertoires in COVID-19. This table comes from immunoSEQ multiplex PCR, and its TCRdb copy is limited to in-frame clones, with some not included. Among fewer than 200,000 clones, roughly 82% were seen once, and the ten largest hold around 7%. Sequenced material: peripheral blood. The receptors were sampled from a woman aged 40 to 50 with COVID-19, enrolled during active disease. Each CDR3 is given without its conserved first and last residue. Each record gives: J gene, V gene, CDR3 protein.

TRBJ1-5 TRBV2 ASSEQGGDQPQH
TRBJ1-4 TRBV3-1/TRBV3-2 ASSQELPGTGLNEKLF
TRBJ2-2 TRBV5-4 ASSLGQGYTGELF
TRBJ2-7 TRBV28 ASSLMGDTYEQY
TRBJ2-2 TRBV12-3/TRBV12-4 ASNPSGAGELF
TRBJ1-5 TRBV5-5 ASSERGGASNQPQH
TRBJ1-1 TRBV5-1 ASSTYRRTEAF
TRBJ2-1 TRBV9 ASSVGQGNEQF
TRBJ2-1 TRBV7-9 ASSSRRYRLNEQF
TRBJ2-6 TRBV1 TSSRTGVDSGANVLT
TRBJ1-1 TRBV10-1 ASSEKDRGEAF
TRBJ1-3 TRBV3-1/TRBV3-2 ASTRSEFGNTIY
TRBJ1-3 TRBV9 ASSTGGLSGNTIY
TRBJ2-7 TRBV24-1 ATSDLPDSRYEQY
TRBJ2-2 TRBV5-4 ASSLEQGNTGELF
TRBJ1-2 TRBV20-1 SASRGFDGYT
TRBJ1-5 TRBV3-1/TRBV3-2 ASSQGAGGNQPQH
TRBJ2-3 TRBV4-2 ASSQESTGGFTDTQY
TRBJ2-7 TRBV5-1 ASSIGTGLKEQY
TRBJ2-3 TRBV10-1 ASSSTGDTDTQY
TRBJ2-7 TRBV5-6 ASSRLQGTYEQY
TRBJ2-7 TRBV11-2 ASSLRGQGAYEQY
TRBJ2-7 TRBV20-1 SVWTGGEQY
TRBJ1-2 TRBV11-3 ASTGQYGYT
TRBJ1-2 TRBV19 ASSSPDRGPGGYT
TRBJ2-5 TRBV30 AWSVASGGATQY
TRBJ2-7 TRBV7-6 ASSPSVSGSSYEQY
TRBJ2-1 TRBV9 ASSVEISGRAGEQF
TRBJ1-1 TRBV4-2 ASRPEGNTEAF
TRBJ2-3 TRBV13 ASSPLGTDTQY
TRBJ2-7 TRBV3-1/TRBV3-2 ASSPALPGRAGEQY
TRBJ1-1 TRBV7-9 ASSFLQTGGTEAF
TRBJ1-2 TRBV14 ASSQGTGSGYGYT
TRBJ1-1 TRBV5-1 ASKPAQIMNTEAF
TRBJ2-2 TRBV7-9 ASSLVGDSNFGELF
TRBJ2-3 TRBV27 ASSFWGQGAMNYKNTQY
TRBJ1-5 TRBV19 ASSIDQAYQPQH
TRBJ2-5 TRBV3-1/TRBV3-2 ASSPYATTGQETQY
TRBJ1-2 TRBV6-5 ASHRGTGGYT
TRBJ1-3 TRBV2 ASSVEGAHGNTIY